This is a list of T cell receptor beta chains from one sample in a study of CD4 T cells in relation to SARS-CoV-2 and coronaviruses. TCRdb keeps only in-frame clones here, not all; method: immunoSEQ multiplex PCR. The profile covers about 17,000 clones, with 79% appearing a single time and approximately 10% taken by the ten largest. For these TCRs, the target antigens are not known. The sequenced sample was CD4+ T cells from PBMCs, cultured in vitro. Receptor source: a human donor in good health. Both conserved end residues are part of each CDR3. Each record gives: CDR3 protein, CDR3 DNA, V gene, D gene, J gene, clone size. The D gene is left open where the match is weak. Clone sizes are given selectively: once, few, many, or a class where the clone is expanded.

CASSQDLSDRVGNTEAFF TGCGCCAGCAGCCAAGATTTGAGCGACAGGGTAGGGAATACTGAAGCTTTCTTT TRBV4-3 TRBD1 TRBJ1-1 NA
CASNPPFTDTQYF TGTGCCAGCAATCCCCCGTTTACAGATACGCAGTATTTT TRBV2 NA TRBJ2-3 few
CASSSGTRREAFF TGTGCCAGCAGCTCTGGCACCCGGAGAGAAGCTTTCTTT TRBV5-4 NA TRBJ1-1 NA
CASSEAGVANEKLFF TGCGCCAGCAGTGAAGCAGGGGTGGCTAATGAAAAACTGTTTTTT TRBV10-2 NA TRBJ1-4 few
CASSRDRVQPQHF TGTGCCAGCAGCCGCGACAGGGTCCAGCCCCAGCATTTT TRBV6-5 TRBD1 TRBJ1-5 NA
CASSQETQYF TGTGCCAGCAGTCAAGAGACCCAGTACTTC TRBV3-1/TRBV3-2 NA TRBJ2-5 NA
CASSLEGQGSGYTF TGTGCCAGCAGCTTAGAGGGACAGGGGTCTGGCTACACCTTC TRBV7-2 TRBD1 TRBJ1-2 NA
CASSFVRDTEAFF TGTGCCAGCAGCTTCGTCCGGGACACTGAAGCTTTCTTT TRBV7-9 NA TRBJ1-1 NA
CASSSSGGDGYEQYF TGTGCCAGCAGCAGTAGCGGGGGGGACGGCTACGAGCAGTACTTC TRBV7-6 TRBD2 TRBJ2-7 NA
CSAAREGYGYTF TGCAGCGCTGCGAGGGAGGGCTATGGCTACACCTTC TRBV29-1 NA TRBJ1-2 NA
CASSLILAGGTYEQYF TGCGCCAGCAGCTTGATACTAGCGGGAGGGACCTACGAGCAGTACTTC TRBV5-1 TRBD2 TRBJ2-7 NA
CASSPGGANTGELFF TGTGCCAGCAGTCCGGGGGGGGCGAACACCGGGGAGCTGTTTTTT TRBV3-1/TRBV3-2 TRBD2 TRBJ2-2 NA
CAIMSGRGSYEQYF TGTGCCATCATGTCGGGGAGGGGCTCCTACGAGCAGTACTTC TRBV10-3 TRBD2 TRBJ2-7 NA
CASSLSAGGPAGELFF TGTGCCAGCAGCTTATCAGCGGGGGGGCCGGCCGGGGAGCTGTTTTTT TRBV5-6 TRBD2 TRBJ2-2 NA
CASSQVGVWAAANEKLFF TGTGCCAGCAGCCAAGTCGGAGTATGGGCAGCCGCTAATGAAAAACTGTTTTTT TRBV14 NA TRBJ1-4 NA
CASSLELDNEQFF TGCGCCAGCAGCTTGGAACTGGACAATGAGCAGTTCTTC TRBV5-1 NA TRBJ2-1 NA
CASSLRQGTNQPQHF TGTGCCAGCAGTTTAAGGCAGGGAACCAATCAGCCCCAGCATTTT TRBV28 NA TRBJ1-5 NA
CASRGPGAIGETQYF TGCGCCAGCAGGGGTCCGGGGGCGATAGGGGAGACCCAGTACTTC TRBV5-1 NA TRBJ2-5 NA
CASSYRLNTEAFF TGCGCCAGCAGCTATAGATTGAACACTGAAGCTTTCTTT TRBV4-1 NA TRBJ1-1 few
CAIRGRGGVNTDTQYF TGTGCCATCAGGGGTCGGGGGGGAGTCAACACAGATACGCAGTATTTT TRBV10-3 TRBD2 TRBJ2-3 NA
CASSLGTGVSYEQYF TGCGCCAGCAGCTTGGGGACAGGGGTATCCTACGAGCAGTACTTC TRBV5-1 TRBD1 TRBJ2-7 NA
CASSSSGADTQYF TGTGCCAGCAGCTCTAGCGGAGCAGATACGCAGTATTTT TRBV7-2 TRBD2 TRBJ2-3 few
CASSPPGTASGNSPLHF TGTGCCAGCAGCCCCCCGGGGACGGCCTCGGGGAATTCACCCCTCCACTTT TRBV9 NA TRBJ1-6 NA
CASSEDTWGTNEKLFF TGTGCCAGCAGTGAAGACACTTGGGGGACTAATGAAAAACTGTTTTTT TRBV25-1 NA TRBJ1-4 NA
CASSLGYYRDTGELFF TGTGCCAGCAGCTTAGGCTACTACAGGGACACCGGGGAGCTGTTTTTT TRBV11-2 NA TRBJ2-2 NA
CASSLGTSRSSYEQYF TGTGCCAGCAGCTTAGGGACTAGCCGGAGCTCCTACGAGCAGTACTTC TRBV7-8 TRBD2 TRBJ2-7 NA
CASSPRQGAGYTF TGTGCCAGCAGCCCCCGACAGGGGGCGGGCTACACCTTC TRBV7-9 TRBD1 TRBJ1-2 few
CASSLWAGGANEQYF TGTGCCAGCAGCTTATGGGCGGGAGGAGCGAACGAGCAGTACTTC TRBV13 TRBD2 TRBJ2-7 NA
CASSLGTVYGYTF TGTGCCAGCAGTTTGGGGACAGTCTATGGCTACACCTTC TRBV12-3/TRBV12-4 TRBD1 TRBJ1-2 NA
CASSSSGMSYGYTF TGTGCCAGCAGTTCCTCAGGGATGAGCTATGGCTACACCTTC TRBV28 NA TRBJ1-2 NA
CASSQTTVGNTEAFF TGCGCCAGCAGCCAAACGACAGTAGGGAACACTGAAGCTTTCTTT TRBV4-1 NA TRBJ1-1 NA
CASSRDSYYSGNTIYF TGTGCCAGCAGTCGGGACTCCTACTACTCTGGAAACACCATATATTTT TRBV6-2/TRBV6-3 NA TRBJ1-3 NA
CASSQDNTGTTYNEQFF TGTGCCAGCAGCCAAGATAATACGGGCACTACCTACAATGAGCAGTTCTTC TRBV4-2 NA TRBJ2-1 NA
CASSSHWTGKDTQYF TGTGCCAGCAGTTCCCATTGGACAGGGAAGGATACGCAGTATTTT TRBV6-6 TRBD1 TRBJ2-3 NA
CASSEREANYEQYF TGTGCCAGCAGCGAAAGGGAGGCTAACTACGAGCAGTACTTC TRBV7-8 NA TRBJ2-7 medium-sized
CASFEADYRSLEQYF TGTGCCAGCTTCGAGGCAGACTATCGGAGCCTCGAGCAGTACTTC TRBV2 NA TRBJ2-7 NA
CASSYGGQGWSNQPQHF TGTGCCAGCAGTTACGGTGGCCAGGGATGGAGCAATCAGCCCCAGCATTTT TRBV6-2/TRBV6-3 NA TRBJ1-5 NA
CASRGTSGGYEQYF TGTGCCAGCAGGGGGACTAGCGGGGGCTACGAGCAGTACTTC TRBV6-6 TRBD2 TRBJ2-7 NA
CASSLSQNTQYF TGTGCCAGCAGTTTATCCCAGAATACGCAGTATTTT TRBV7-2 NA TRBJ2-3 NA
CSVRTGLDYGYTF TGCAGCGTCCGGACAGGGTTGGACTATGGCTACACCTTC TRBV29-1 TRBD1 TRBJ1-2 NA
CASSIGFGRTDYEQYF TGTGCCAGTAGTATTGGGTTTGGCAGGACCGACTACGAGCAGTACTTC TRBV19 NA TRBJ2-7 NA
CSALGGREQPQHF TGCAGCGCCCTCGGGGGAAGGGAACAGCCCCAGCATTTT TRBV29-1 NA TRBJ1-5 NA
CASSYGPQLSYEQYF TGTGCCAGCAGCTATGGTCCGCAGCTCTCCTACGAGCAGTACTTC TRBV6-5 NA TRBJ2-7 NA
CASRGVLAGGNEQFF TGTGCCAGTAGGGGGGTACTAGCGGGAGGTAATGAGCAGTTCTTC TRBV19 TRBD2 TRBJ2-1 NA
CASSAGPTGELFF TGTGCCAGCAGCGCTGGACCAACCGGGGAGCTGTTTTTT TRBV7-2 NA TRBJ2-2 few
CASSQDRSGTVANYGYTF TGTGCCAGCAGCCAAGATCGGTCAGGTACAGTAGCTAACTATGGCTACACCTTC TRBV4-2 NA TRBJ1-2 medium-sized
CASSRKNIQYF TGTGCCAGCAGCCGAAAAAACATTCAGTACTTC TRBV3-1/TRBV3-2 NA TRBJ2-4 NA
CASSSSGPETQYF TGTGCCAGCAGCTCGAGCGGTCCGGAGACCCAGTACTTC TRBV11-2 NA TRBJ2-5 NA